What follows are 3 T cell receptor beta chains derived from one specimen sequenced in a study of cytotoxic CD8 clonotypes in ibrutinib-treated CLL (dated by TCRdb to the early 2020s). The library relied on the immunoSEQ multiplex PCR assay. The source is immuneACCESS, and TCRdb retained only in-frame sequences with V and J called. Part of the clones is not carried over; for the studies checked, unresolved V genes explain less than half of this, and the remainder is unexplained. This sample gives more than 10,000 clones in total; about 79% of them show up just once. The leading ten clones occupy about 15% of the sample. The intended sense of this specimen's time point label: progressive disease on ibrutinib. Specimen: PBMCs, collected at disease progression, from a patient treated with ibrutinib. These TCRs come from a human donor with chronic lymphocytic leukemia.

The chain is built from TRBV25-1 and TRBJ2-7, with D hard to call. CDR3 size: 12 residues. V was clipped by 7 bases and J by 1 base, with 8 bases between them. Germline CDR1 and CDR2: MGHDK and SYGVNS. The CDR3 sequence is CASTAGSYEQYF. CDR3 DNA sequence: TGTGCCAGCACAGCAGGATCCTACGAGCAGTACTTC.

The rearrangement uses TRBV2 and TRBJ1-2; D is undetermined. Per the germline V gene, CDR1 is SNHLY and CDR2 is FYNNEI. Trimming cost V 2 bases and J 2 bases, with 12 bases left between them. The CDR3 contains 15 residues. CDR3 DNA: TGTGCCAGCAGTGAAATCCGGGAACGAAACTATGGCTACACCTTC. Residues: CASSEIRERNYGYTF. The whole variable domain, filled in from reference TRBV2 and TRBJ1-2, reads EPEVTQTPSHQVTQMGQEVILRCVPISNHLYFYWYRQILGQKVEFLVSFYNNEISEKSEIFDDQFSVERPDGSNFTLKIRSTKLEDSAMYFCASSEIRERNYGYTFGSGTRLTVV.

The V call is TRBV6-5, the J call TRBJ1-2; D may be TRBD1 (5 bases). Germline-derived CDR1 and CDR2 are MNHEY and SVGAGI. The CDR3 is 16 amino acids. The V end was cut by 2 bases, the J end by 8 bases, with 21 bases between. Here the CDR3 reads CASSYGALVFYGGYTF. The CDR3 nucleotides read TGTGCCAGCAGTTACGGGGCCCTTGTCTTCTATGGAGGCTACACCTTC.